These T cell receptor beta chains were read from a single sample in a study of cytomegalovirus exposure and HLA in healthy donors. Data came from immunoSEQ multiplex PCR; TCRdb stores just in-frame clones and leaves some out. The table includes 90,000 to 120,000 clones, around 76% detected once. The sequencing sample was made of PBMCs. The receptors stem from a man younger than 35 in good health and CMV-seronegative. Each CDR3 is given with its conserved first and last residue. The order of the fields is CDR3 length, V gene, clone size, D gene, J gene, CDR3 protein, CDR3 DNA. D genes are given only for firm matches. Rows may omit the clone size; those that give it use once, few, many or a size class.

14	TRBV29-1	.	TRBD2	TRBJ2-1	CSVFLAGRYNEQFF	TGCAGCGTATTTCTAGCGGGGAGGTACAATGAGCAGTTCTTC
15	TRBV7-6	.	.	TRBJ2-1	CASSSSAGAVNEQFF	TGTGCCAGCAGCTCCTCCGCGGGGGCCGTCAATGAGCAGTTCTTC
16	TRBV5-1	.	TRBD2	TRBJ2-7	CASSFFSGVSSYEQYF	TGCGCCAGCAGCTTCTTCAGCGGGGTGAGCTCCTACGAGCAGTACTTC
15	TRBV5-4	few	TRBD1	TRBJ1-1	CASSPADRMNTEAFF	TGTGCCAGCAGCCCTGCGGACAGGATGAACACTGAAGCTTTCTTT
16	TRBV19	.	TRBD1	TRBJ1-6	CASTRTGKPYNSPLHF	TGTGCCAGCACCCGGACAGGGAAACCCTATAATTCACCCCTCCACTTT
15	TRBV6-5	.	TRBD1	TRBJ1-6	CASSSTRGDGSPLHF	TGTGCCAGCAGTTCCACCAGGGGGGATGGTTCACCCCTCCACTTT
13	TRBV9	.	.	TRBJ2-1	CASSVAPVNEQFF	TGTGCCAGCAGCGTAGCGCCGGTCAATGAGCAGTTCTTC
15	TRBV15	.	TRBD1	TRBJ2-5	CATSRDLGGTWTQYF	TGTGCCACCAGCAGAGACCTAGGGGGCACTTGGACCCAGTACTTC
14	TRBV6-4	.	.	TRBJ2-2	CASSDKRDTGELFF	TGTGCCAGCAGTGACAAGCGGGACACCGGGGAGCTGTTTTTT
16	TRBV19	.	.	TRBJ2-1	CASSGARWGGRNEQFF	TGTGCCAGTAGTGGGGCGAGGTGGGGGGGCCGCAATGAGCAGTTCTTC
14	TRBV7-2	.	TRBD1	TRBJ2-1	CASSFGGQGSEQFF	TGTGCCAGCAGCTTCGGTGGACAGGGGAGTGAGCAGTTCTTC
12	TRBV5-1	.	.	TRBJ2-7	CASSVDSIEQYF	TGCGCCAGCAGCGTCGACAGTATCGAGCAGTACTTC
14	TRBV7-9	few	TRBD1	TRBJ1-4	CASSLGTGGEKLFF	TGTGCCAGCAGCTTGGGGACAGGTGGTGAAAAACTGTTTTTT
16	TRBV4-2	few	TRBD2	TRBJ2-1	CASSQDSGGAYNEQFF	TGTGCCAGCAGCCAAGATAGCGGGGGGGCCTACAATGAGCAGTTCTTC
13	TRBV10-3	.	.	TRBJ2-1	CAITQDSYNEQFF	TGTGCCATCACCCAGGACAGTTACAATGAGCAGTTCTTC
13	TRBV6-5	.	.	TRBJ1-1	CASSQGRNTEAFF	TGTGCCAGCAGTCAGGGGAGGAACACTGAAGCTTTCTTT
13	TRBV6-1	few	TRBD2	TRBJ2-7	CASRWGGTYEQYF	TGTGCCAGCAGGTGGGGAGGGACCTACGAGCAGTACTTC
11	TRBV2	.	.	TRBJ2-2	CASTGAGELFF	TGTGCCAGCACGGGTGCCGGGGAGCTGTTTTTT
16	TRBV6-4	.	TRBD1	TRBJ2-2	CASSATGTASAGELFF	TGTGCCAGCAGCGCGACTGGGACAGCGTCCGCCGGGGAGCTGTTTTTT
18	TRBV4-2	.	.	TRBJ2-2	CASSQDLGGALVTGELFF	TGTGCCAGCAGCCAAGATCTTGGGGGGGCACTAGTGACCGGGGAGCTGTTTTTT
16	TRBV6-5	.	.	TRBJ1-4	CASSYRGSATNEKLFF	TGTGCCAGCAGTTACAGGGGGTCGGCAACTAATGAAAAACTGTTTTTT
18	TRBV7-3	few	TRBD2	TRBJ2-1	CASSPTLAGGPFRNEQFF	TGTGCCAGCAGCCCCACCTTAGCGGGGGGCCCGTTTCGGAATGAGCAGTTCTTC
12	TRBV6-1	.	.	TRBJ2-7	CASSEVAGERYF	TGTGCCAGCAGTGAAGTAGCTGGAGAGCGGTACTTC
14	TRBV25-1	.	.	TRBJ1-2	CASSAMGGFYGYTF	TGTGCCAGCAGTGCCATGGGGGGATTCTATGGCTACACCTTC
12	TRBV6-5	few	.	TRBJ1-4	CASTQGNEKLFF	TGTGCCAGCACCCAGGGTAATGAAAAACTGTTTTTT
18	TRBV9	.	TRBD2	TRBJ2-5	CASSVGLAGGPPSETQYF	TGTGCCAGCAGCGTGGGACTAGCGGGGGGCCCCCCATCAGAGACCCAGTACTTC
13	TRBV14	.	.	TRBJ2-1	CASSQVAGNEQFF	TGTGCCAGCAGCCAAGTGGCGGGCAATGAGCAGTTCTTC
15	TRBV19	.	TRBD1	TRBJ1-2	CASTDRTGDNYGYTF	TGTGCCAGTACCGATAGGACAGGGGACAACTATGGCTACACCTTC
18	TRBV6-7	.	.	TRBJ2-7	CASSPRGRWAVLLDEQYF	TGTGCCAGCAGTCCACGAGGGAGATGGGCGGTCCTCCTGGACGAGCAGTACTTC
15	TRBV10-2	once	.	TRBJ2-5	CASREGANGGETQYF	TGCGCCAGCAGAGAAGGGGCCAACGGGGGAGAGACCCAGTACTTC
13	TRBV28	many	.	TRBJ1-5	CASSPPVLQPQHF	TGTGCCAGCAGTCCGCCGGTTTTACAGCCCCAGCATTTT
15	TRBV4-3	.	TRBD1	TRBJ2-7	CASSQVSGQVYEQYF	TGCGCCAGCAGCCAAGTCTCAGGACAGGTCTACGAGCAGTACTTC
12	TRBV7-9	.	TRBD1	TRBJ2-2	CSSSPGTVGLFF	TGTTCCAGCAGCCCCGGGACAGTTGGGCTGTTTTTT
16	TRBV5-1	.	TRBD2	TRBJ2-3	CASSLGTSGVRDTQYF	TGCGCCAGCAGCTTGGGCACTAGCGGGGTCAGAGATACGCAGTATTTT
14	TRBV27	.	.	TRBJ2-7	CASSLSIKGSGQYF	TGTGCCAGCAGTTTATCGATAAAGGGGTCTGGGCAGTACTTC
15	TRBV19	.	.	TRBJ2-5	CASSIDRSGRETQYF	TGTGCCAGTAGTATAGACCGCAGCGGACGGGAGACCCAGTACTTC
15	TRBV5-1	.	.	TRBJ1-6	CASSLDSSYNSPLHF	TGCGCCAGCAGCTTGGACAGTTCCTATAATTCACCCCTCCACTTT
13	TRBV9	.	.	TRBJ2-5	CASSVGLQETQYF	TGTGCCAGCAGCGTAGGACTCCAAGAGACCCAGTACTTC
16	TRBV6-1	.	TRBD1	TRBJ1-3	CASSEFQGDAGNTIYF	TGTGCCAGCAGTGAATTTCAGGGGGACGCTGGAAACACCATATATTTT
14	TRBV11-3	.	.	TRBJ1-1	CASSLGQENTEAFF	TGTGCCAGCAGCTTAGGGCAGGAGAACACTGAAGCTTTCTTT
18	TRBV5-8	.	TRBD1	TRBJ1-5	CASSLVVGTGISNQPQHF	TGTGCCAGCAGCTTGGTAGTAGGGACAGGGATTAGCAATCAGCCCCAGCATTTT
16	TRBV9	.	.	TRBJ2-1	CASSGDRTAYYNEQFF	TGTGCCAGCAGCGGAGACCGCACAGCTTACTACAATGAGCAGTTCTTC
15	TRBV4-3	few	.	TRBJ1-2	CASSQEYPGGYGYTF	TGCGCCAGCAGCCAAGAGTATCCGGGTGGCTATGGCTACACCTTC
13	TRBV5-4	.	.	TRBJ2-7	CASSTEQGYEQYF	TGTGCCAGCAGCACCGAACAGGGTTACGAGCAGTACTTC
16	TRBV18	once	TRBD1	TRBJ1-3	CASSPTTGDSGNTIYF	TGTGCCAGCTCACCGACGACAGGGGACTCTGGAAACACCATATATTTT
13	TRBV5-1	.	.	TRBJ1-1	CASRPGTNTEAFF	TGCGCCAGCAGACCGGGAACGAACACTGAAGCTTTCTTT
15	TRBV5-1	.	TRBD1	TRBJ1-4	CASSSTGATNEKLFF	TGCGCCAGCAGCTCCACAGGGGCGACAAATGAAAAACTGTTTTTT
17	TRBV7-9	few	.	TRBJ1-2	CSSTHSFTRTTTYGFTF	TGTTCCAGCACCCATAGTTTCACCCGAACCACTACTTATGGCTTCACCTTC
12	TRBV6-6	few	.	TRBJ1-4	CASSTSDEKLFF	.